The entry below gives a single T cell receptor beta chain sequence along with its context. Its matching antigen is unknown. The data were taken from a study of cytomegalovirus exposure and HLA in healthy donors. V was trimmed by 5 bases and J by 9 bases, leaving 16 bases between them. This CDR3 region has 13 residues. CDR1 is MNHEY, CDR2 SMNVEV, per germline (reference sequence). Repertoires were generated with immunoSEQ multiplex PCR, while TCRdb's copy carries only in-frame clones and drops some. The table lists 150,000 to 250,000 clones, about 81% of them singletons, with roughly 1.2% in the top ten. The donors were in the approximately 120-subject validation cohort; that cohort was separate from the roughly 700-subject first cohort. Study-wide points: In a later analysis, first-cohort TCR clusters were found to tend to co-occur in the 100 to 150 validation repertoires.

The chain is built from TRBV27 and TRBJ2-5; a weak D match, TRBD2 (6 bases). The sequence came from a woman aged 30 to 39 in good health and CMV-seronegative. Sequencing used PBMCs. CDR3 coding DNA: TGTGCCAGCAGTCGACATGGGGAGGAGGCCCAGTACTTC. This translates into CASSRHGEEAQYF.